A single sample gave rise to the 10 T cell receptor beta chains below, sequenced in a study of T-cell memory formation after mild COVID-19. A single record per CDR3 protein comes from TCRdb applying MiXCR to the 5' RACE reads. The sample has 350,000 to 500,000 distinct CDR3 sequences, 15% to 25% seen once. Material for sequencing was PBMCs or a T cell subset sorted from them (not recorded which). The receptors stem from an adult woman who had mild COVID-19 (a few samples of this study predate the infection). Cell type and time point are not known.

Details on this clonotype: One end of the junction varies from germline; a read error may be responsible. The CDR3 spells CASSLWGMDTKYF. CDR3 DNA sequence: TGTGCCAGCAGCCTTTGGGGGATGGATACGAAGTATTTT. The chain carries TRBV5-6 and TRBJ2-3; D could derive from TRBD1 or TRBD2 (5 bases each). The CDR3 is 13 residues long. CDR1 SGHDT and CDR2 YYEEEE come from the germline V gene.

This clonotype was observed a handful of times. The chain links TRBV24-1 to TRBJ1-2; maybe TRBD1 (5 bases). This CDR3 spans 15 amino acids. Germline lookup yields CDR1 KGHDR and CDR2 SFDVKD. Trimming shortened V by 1 base and J by 8 bases, and 16 bases separated the two germline ends. Written as DNA, the CDR3 is TGTGCCACCAGTGATTTAGGATCGGGGCAGGGCGGCTACACCTTC. Translating gives CATSDLGSGQGGYTF.

This clonotype appeared a few times. J is TRBJ1-5 and V is TRBV3-1; D is ambiguous. The CDR3 extends over 13 amino acids. The V gene lost 4 bases and the J gene lost 7 bases, with 11 bases spanning the gap. Germline-derived CDR1 and CDR2 are LGHDT and YNNKEL (reference sequence). The CDR3 bases are TGTGCCAGCAGCCCCCCTCCGGGGCAGCCCCAGCATTTT. It encodes CASSPPPGQPQHF.

V gene TRBV3-1 combines with J gene TRBJ2-2; 10 positions agree with TRBD2. The CDR3 runs 17 residues. Germline V gene sequence: CDR1 LGHDT, CDR2 YNNKEL (reference sequence). Trimming cost V 4 bases and J 5 bases; bases outside gene matches: 10. CDR3 coding DNA: TGTGCCAGCAGCCCCCCCTGGACTAGCGGCCATACCGGGGAGCTGTTTTTT. Its translation: CASSPPWTSGHTGELFF.

The CDR3 DNA follows: TGTGCCAGCAGGGAATCGGGGTTGAGGAGTAACATTCAGTACTTC. It codes for CASRESGLRSNIQYF. This rearrangement joins TRBV27 to TRBJ2-4; maybe TRBD2 (5 bases). V lost 6 bases, J lost 7 bases, and 19 bases lay in between. Germline lookup yields CDR1 MNHEY and CDR2 SMNVEV (reference sequence). This CDR3 has 15 amino acids.

The J gene is TRBJ1-2, the V gene TRBV27; D is unclear. The ends were cut back, 0 bases at V and 7 bases at J, with 18 bases in the middle. The CDR3 sequence is 16 residues long. Germline V gene data show CDR1 as MNHEY and CDR2 as SMNVEV (reference sequence). The CDR3 reads CASSLSKATGLSGYTF. As DNA, the CDR3 is TGTGCCAGCAGTTTATCTAAAGCAACGGGTTTAAGTGGCTACACCTTC.

The chain employs TRBV10-3 and TRBJ1-1, with D perhaps TRBD1 (5 bases). Germline CDR1 and CDR2: ENHRY and SYGVKD. V was pared by 8 bases and J by 1 base, with 14 bases between. The CDR3 is 14 residues long. CDR3 residues: CAIGSRAPNTEAFF. The CDR3 DNA reads TGTGCCATCGGGAGCAGGGCTCCGAACACTGAAGCTTTCTTT.

The chain has TRBV10-3 and TRBJ2-5; 10 bases are shared with TRBD2. Germline CDR1 and CDR2: ENHRY and SYGVKD. J gave up 3 bases and V 6 bases, and 1 base lay outside the gene matches. The CDR3 sequence is 13 residues long. The CDR3 DNA reads TGTGCCATCAGACTAGCGGGAAAAGAGACCCAGTACTTC. Translating gives CAIRLAGKETQYF.

The genes are TRBV12-3 or TRBV12-4 and TRBJ2-7, with D maybe TRBD2 (5 bases). The CDR3 totals 16 residues. Trimming pared 7 bases from V and 3 bases from J, leaving 22 bases between. The CDR3: CASTRARRRALYEQYF. DNA for the CDR3: TGTGCCAGCACCCGGGCACGACGGCGGGCACTCTACGAGCAGTACTTC.

This clonotype has more than one count but fewer than ten. The chain carries TRBV7-2 and TRBJ2-5, with TRBD2 matching 9 bases. Germline V gene sequence: CDR1 SGHTA, CDR2 FQGNSA. The V segment lost 1 base and the J segment 1 base; nucleotides outside the gene matches: 4. This CDR3 spans 16 amino acids. CDR3 residues: CASSLVGTSSQETQYF. The CDR3 nucleotides are TGTGCCAGCAGCTTAGTCGGGACTAGCAGCCAAGAGACCCAGTACTTC.